This TCR beta chain is drawn from a study of identical twins. The V end lost 2 bases, the J end lost 2 bases, and 11 bases lay between the germline ends. CDR3 size: 15 residues. Via MiXCR, TCRdb re-called the 5' RACE reads, giving one row per CDR3 protein. The sample has 1.5 million to 2 million distinct CDR3 sequences, about 32% seen once. What was sequenced was cord blood. The clonotype comes from a newborn girl in good health. V and J are TRBV12-3 or TRBV12-4 and TRBJ2-3; TRBD2 might be the D (5 bases). The CDR3 sequence: CASSLMEVHTDTQYF. DNA for the CDR3: TGTGCCAGCAGTTTAATGGAGGTTCACACAGATACGCAGTATTTT.